This entry features one T cell receptor beta chain sequence. Patients from Seattle were sampled longitudinally, starting during active infection. This sample is drawn from a study of blood T cell repertoires in COVID-19. V was pared by 7 bases and J by 8 bases, with 14 bases between. This CDR3 contains 13 residues. The germline V gene has CDR1 KGHDR and CDR2 SFDVKD. Assay: immunoSEQ multiplex PCR; the TCRdb copy retains only in-frame clones and omits some. In the table there are 150,000 to 200,000 clones, 87% of which are singletons. The sequenced sample was peripheral blood. This receptor was obtained from a woman in her seventies with COVID-19, enrolled during active disease. The chain couples TRBV24-1 to TRBJ2-4; D remains ambiguous. DNA of the CDR3: TGTGCCACCAGCGACTCACATCGACACATTCAGTACTTC. The encoded protein is CATSDSHRHIQYF.